The entry below describes one TCR beta chain. There is no known antigen for this receptor. Nothing much larger sits one base from this clone, and base qualities are not available. There are 17 amino acids in the CDR3, from cysteine to phenylalanine inclusive. Just the 51-base CDR3 DNA is kept, in frame starting at base 1. Trimming takes 5 bases off V and 5 bases off J; junction bases not matched to a gene: 7. CDR1 and CDR2, per the germline V gene, are MDHEN and SYDVKM. Receptor libraries were prepared by UMI-ligation and nested PCR. The beta constant-region primer was an equimolar mix of two oligonucleotides covering both TRBC1 and TRBC2. A single-stranded oligonucleotide carrying the SP2 primer and a 12-nucleotide UMI was ligated to the 3' end of the cDNA by T4 RNA ligase 1. The ligated cDNA went through four rounds of PCR with nested alpha and beta constant-region primers together with the SP2 primer. The ligation reaction was kept at 16 degrees C for roughly 18-24 hours. PCR2 was typically performed as a SYBR Green qPCR and was stopped at a predetermined threshold so that over-amplification was prevented. Apart from the first purification, every purification step used Agencourt AMPure XP magnetic beads. Libraries were quantified by Qubit and checked on a TapeStation, where a main peak was expected near 650 bp. Pooled libraries were sequenced on an Illumina MiSeq using v2 2x251 paired-end kits, and typically roughly 0.85-2.3 million reads were obtained per sample. Libraries were pooled at approximately 4 nM per sample, and roughly 4.5-8% PhiX was added to improve cluster recognition. In the source study's methods: V and J genes were assigned to Demultiplexor-processed FASTQ reads by Decombinator through tag matching, with a single base-pair mismatch being allowed. Collapsinator relied on UMIs to fix sequencing errors as well as frequency errors caused by PCR heterogeneity. TCRs were translated and CDR3s were extracted from the conserved cysteine to the FGXG phenylalanine by CDR3Translator, with non-productive sequences being flagged. Gini, Shannon entropy and inverse Simpson indices were computed after subsampling the repertoires to the same number of UMI-defined TCRs. Within the linear range, a power law was fitted by maximum likelihood to the distributions of clonotype abundance. Similar UMI counts, unique TCR numbers and clonal distributions were obtained with the pipeline and with MIGEC on one naive CD8 sample. Repertoires were searched for roughly 7,300 CMV-associated CDR3 sequences compiled from VDJdb and a published dataset. TCRdb reanalyzed the raw reads on its own, using fastp at Q25 for trimming and MiXCR for clone calling, and kept in-frame beta chains. Rows matching on CDR3 protein sequence are summarized as one entry with the most common DNA and genes. TCRdb's processing, not the study's, gives the V and J calls here. The sample contains 21,000 or so distinct CDR3 sequences, 8% to 13% of them found a single time. Roughly 20% of the sample comes from the top ten.

From the second PCR step onward, the TCR alpha chain libraries and the TCR beta chain libraries were amplified separately. To determine each donor's CMV status, fresh PBMCs were stimulated overnight with CMV viral lysate, and IFNgamma production from CD4+ T cells was then assessed. CD4 T cells were positively selected with Miltenyi beads, followed by positive selection of CD8 T cells from the CD4-negative fraction. Cells were stained for CD3, CD4, CD8, CD45RA, CD27 and a live/dead dye and were sorted on a BD Aria II into four subsets based on CD45RA and CD27. Blood was obtained from three healthy volunteers, and the blood from each volunteer was fractionated into CD4 and CD8 T cells and subsequently into four differentiation subsets. About 110 ml of peripheral blood was collected from each donor, and PBMC were isolated from the blood using Ficoll-Paque PLUS density-gradient centrifugation. The sorted cells were lysed in RLT buffer, after which RNA was extracted using a Qiagen RNeasy kit and kept at -80 degrees C.

These data belong to a study of naive and memory T cell subsets (dated by TCRdb to the late 2010s). Background on the whole study: Sorted naive and memory T cell subsets from peripheral blood were analyzed in the study using a UMI-based, open-source pipeline for TCR alpha and beta sequencing. The results of the functional CMV T cell responses matched the IgG serology results in every case. RNA was DNase-treated and reverse transcribed with TCR constant-region primers, mostly using SuperScript III. Summary of the overall study and its limitations: After error correction, only a single occurrence was seen for over 90% of naive TCR sequences, so much steeper abundance distributions were produced than in memory subsets. No ground truth was available to validate the repertoire findings for the naive and memory subsets. Clonotypes were defined as single alpha or beta chain sequences, not paired alpha/beta receptors. RNA-based TCR counts may be affected by expression changes linked to T cell activation and differentiation. In both CD4 and CD8 cells, going from naive through CM, EM and EMRA, the Gini index went up while Shannon and inverse Simpson diversity went down. The abundance of TCRs followed a power law with an exponent that differed between naive and memory subsets yet stayed consistent across the three individuals.

The TCR was taken from a human donor in good health. The chain links TRBV28 with TRBJ2-3, with 16 central nucleotides matching TRBD2. Sequencing was done on a sample of central memory CD8+ T cells from blood. The sample's cell subset or site label, in plain terms: central memory, CD45RA- CD27+. The DNA sequence is as follows: TGTGCCAGCAGTGGGACTAGCGGGAGGGCCATAGGAGATACGCAGTATTTT. Its product reads: CASSGTSGRAIGDTQYF.